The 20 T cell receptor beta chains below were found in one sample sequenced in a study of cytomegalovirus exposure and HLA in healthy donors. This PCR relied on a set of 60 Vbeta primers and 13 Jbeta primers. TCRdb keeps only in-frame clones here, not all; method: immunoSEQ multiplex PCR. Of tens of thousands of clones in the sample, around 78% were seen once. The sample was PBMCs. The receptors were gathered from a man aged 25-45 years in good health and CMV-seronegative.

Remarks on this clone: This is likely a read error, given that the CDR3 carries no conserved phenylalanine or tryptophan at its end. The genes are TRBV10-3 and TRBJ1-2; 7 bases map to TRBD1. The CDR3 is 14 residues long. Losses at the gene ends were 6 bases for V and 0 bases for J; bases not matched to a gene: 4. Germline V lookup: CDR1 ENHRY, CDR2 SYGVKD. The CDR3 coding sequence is TGTGCCATCAGCGAAGGGACAGCTAACTATGGCTACACCCTC. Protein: CAISEGTANYGYTL.

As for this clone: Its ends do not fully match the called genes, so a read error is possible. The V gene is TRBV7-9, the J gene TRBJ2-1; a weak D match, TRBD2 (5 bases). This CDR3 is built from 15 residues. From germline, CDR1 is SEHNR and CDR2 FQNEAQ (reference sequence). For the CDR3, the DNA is TGTTCCAGCAGCGACGAGAGGGCGTACCCCGCACTTAGGTTCTTC. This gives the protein CSSSDERAYPALRFF.

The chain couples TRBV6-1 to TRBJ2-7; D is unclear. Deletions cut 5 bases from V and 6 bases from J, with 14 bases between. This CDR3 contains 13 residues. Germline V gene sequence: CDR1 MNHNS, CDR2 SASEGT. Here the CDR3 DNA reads TGTGCCAGCAGTTCCCATTCTGGGCCCGAGCAGTACGTC. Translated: CASSSHSGPEQYV.

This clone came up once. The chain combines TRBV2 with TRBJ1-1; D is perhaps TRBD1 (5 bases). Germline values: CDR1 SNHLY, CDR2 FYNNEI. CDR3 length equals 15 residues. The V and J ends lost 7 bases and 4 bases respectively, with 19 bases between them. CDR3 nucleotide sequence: TGTGCCAGCATCTGGTCCGGGGGAGGAGTCACTGAAGCTTTCTTT. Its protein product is CASIWSGGGVTEAFF. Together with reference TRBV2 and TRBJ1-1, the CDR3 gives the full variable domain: EPEVTQTPSHQVTQMGQEVILRCVPISNHLYFYWYRQILGQKVEFLVSFYNNEISEKSEIFDDQFSVERPDGSNFTLKIRSTKLEDSAMYFCASIWSGGGVTEAFFGQGTRLTVV.

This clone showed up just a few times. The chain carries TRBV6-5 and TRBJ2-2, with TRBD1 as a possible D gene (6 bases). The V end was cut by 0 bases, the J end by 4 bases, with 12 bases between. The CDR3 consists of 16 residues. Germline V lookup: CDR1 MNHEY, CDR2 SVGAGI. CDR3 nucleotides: TGTGCCAGCAGTTACTCGATAACAGGGATCACCGGGGAGCTGTTTTTT. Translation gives CASSYSITGITGELFF.

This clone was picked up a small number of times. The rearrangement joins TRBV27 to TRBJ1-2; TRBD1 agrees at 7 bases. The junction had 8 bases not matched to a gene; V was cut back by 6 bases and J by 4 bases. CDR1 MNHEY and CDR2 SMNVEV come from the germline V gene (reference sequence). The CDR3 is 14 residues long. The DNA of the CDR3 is TGTGCCAGCAGCTCGACAGGGTGGGCCTATGGCTACACCTTC. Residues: CASSSTGWAYGYTF.

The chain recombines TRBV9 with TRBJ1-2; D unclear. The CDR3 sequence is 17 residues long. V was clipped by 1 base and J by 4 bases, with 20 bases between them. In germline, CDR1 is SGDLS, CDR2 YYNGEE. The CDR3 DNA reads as TGTGCCAGCAGCGTAAATCCCTCCTCGGAGAACGGCTATGGCTACACCTTC. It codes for CASSVNPSSENGYGYTF.

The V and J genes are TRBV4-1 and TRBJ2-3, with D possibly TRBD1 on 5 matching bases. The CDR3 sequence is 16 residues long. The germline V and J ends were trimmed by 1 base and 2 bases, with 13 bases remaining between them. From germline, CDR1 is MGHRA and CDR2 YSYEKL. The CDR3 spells CASSQVDHRPTDTQYF. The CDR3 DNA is TGCGCCAGCAGCCAAGTTGATCACAGGCCCACAGATACGCAGTATTTT.

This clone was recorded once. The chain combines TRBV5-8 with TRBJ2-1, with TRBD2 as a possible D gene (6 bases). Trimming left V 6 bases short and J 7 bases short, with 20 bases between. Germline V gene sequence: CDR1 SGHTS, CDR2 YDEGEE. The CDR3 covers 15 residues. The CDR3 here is CASTPGEPAYNEQFF. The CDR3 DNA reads TGTGCCAGCACCCCGGGGGAACCCGCTTATAATGAGCAGTTCTTC.

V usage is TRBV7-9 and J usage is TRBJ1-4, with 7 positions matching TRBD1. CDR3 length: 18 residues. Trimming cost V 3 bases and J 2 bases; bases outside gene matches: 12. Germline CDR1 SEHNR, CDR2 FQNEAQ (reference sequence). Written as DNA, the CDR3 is TGTGCCAGCAGCTTCGGGGCAGGGGGGTTTGGCACTAATGAAAAACTGTTTTTT. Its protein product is CASSFGAGGFGTNEKLFF.

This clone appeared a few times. The DNA of the CDR3 is TGTGCCAGCACCGGATCGACAGGGGGCGACCCCGAGCAGTACTTC. Its translation: CASTGSTGGDPEQYF. The J gene is TRBJ2-7, the V gene TRBV6-6; 10 positions match TRBD1. The germline V gene encodes CDR1 MNHNY and CDR2 SVGAGI (reference sequence). The CDR3 sequence is 15 residues long. V dropped 7 bases and J dropped 6; count of bases not matched to a gene: 12.

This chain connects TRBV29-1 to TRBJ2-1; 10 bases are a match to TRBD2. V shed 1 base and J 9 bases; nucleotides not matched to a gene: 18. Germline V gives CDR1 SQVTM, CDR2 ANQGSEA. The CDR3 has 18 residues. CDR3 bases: TGCAGCGTTGAAGGGGGGGCTAGCGGGAGACCCCAGGTAGGTGAGCAGTTCTTC. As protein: CSVEGGASGRPQVGEQFF.

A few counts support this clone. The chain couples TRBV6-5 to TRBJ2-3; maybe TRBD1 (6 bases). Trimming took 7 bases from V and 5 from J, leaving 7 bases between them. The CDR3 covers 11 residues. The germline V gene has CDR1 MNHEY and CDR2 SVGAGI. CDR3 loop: CASTRGDTQYF. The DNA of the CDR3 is TGTGCCAGCACCAGGGGAGATACGCAGTATTTT.

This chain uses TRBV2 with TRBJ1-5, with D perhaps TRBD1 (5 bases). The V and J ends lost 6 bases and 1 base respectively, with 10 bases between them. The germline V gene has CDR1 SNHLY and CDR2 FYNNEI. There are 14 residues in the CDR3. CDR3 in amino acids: CASRRGISNQPQHF. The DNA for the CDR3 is TGTGCCAGCAGACGGGGGATAAGCAATCAGCCCCAGCATTTT.

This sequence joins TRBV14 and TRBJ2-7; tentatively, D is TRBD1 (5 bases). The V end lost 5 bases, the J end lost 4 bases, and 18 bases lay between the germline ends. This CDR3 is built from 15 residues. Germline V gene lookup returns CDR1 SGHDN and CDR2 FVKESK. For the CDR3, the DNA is TGTGCCAGCAGCAGTCTGAGCAGGGTGGGGTACGAGCAGTACTTC. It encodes CASSSLSRVGYEQYF.

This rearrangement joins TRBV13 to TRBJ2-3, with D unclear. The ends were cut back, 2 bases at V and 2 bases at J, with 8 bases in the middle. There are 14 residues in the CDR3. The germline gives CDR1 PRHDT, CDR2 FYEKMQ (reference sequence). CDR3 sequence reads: CASSLRLVTDTQYF. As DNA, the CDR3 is TGTGCCAGCAGCTTAAGACTGGTCACAGATACGCAGTATTTT.

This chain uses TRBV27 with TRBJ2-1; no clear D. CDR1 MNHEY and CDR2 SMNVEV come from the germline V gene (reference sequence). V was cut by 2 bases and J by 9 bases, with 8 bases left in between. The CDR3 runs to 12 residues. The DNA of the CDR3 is TGTGCCAGCAGTTTAGGTGCCGGTGAGCAGTTCTTC. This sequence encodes CASSLGAGEQFF.

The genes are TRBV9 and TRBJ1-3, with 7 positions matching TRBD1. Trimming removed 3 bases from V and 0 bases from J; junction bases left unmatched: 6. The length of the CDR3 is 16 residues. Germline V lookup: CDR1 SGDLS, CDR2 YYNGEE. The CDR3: CASSGGQLFSGNTIYF. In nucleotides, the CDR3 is TGTGCCAGCAGCGGGGGACAGCTTTTCTCTGGAAACACCATATATTTT.

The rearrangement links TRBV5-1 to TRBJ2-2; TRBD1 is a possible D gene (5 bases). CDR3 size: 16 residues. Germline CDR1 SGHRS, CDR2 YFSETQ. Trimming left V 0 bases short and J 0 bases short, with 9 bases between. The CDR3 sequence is CASSLVAGTNTGELFF. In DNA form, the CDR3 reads TGCGCCAGCAGCTTGGTCGCAGGGACGAACACCGGGGAGCTGTTTTTT.

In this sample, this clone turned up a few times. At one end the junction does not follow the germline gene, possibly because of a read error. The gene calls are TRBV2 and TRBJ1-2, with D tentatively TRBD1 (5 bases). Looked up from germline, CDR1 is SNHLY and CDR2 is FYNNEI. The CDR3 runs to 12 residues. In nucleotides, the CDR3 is TGTGCCAGCAGAGAAGACAGCTATGGCTACACCTTC. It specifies CASREDSYGYTF.